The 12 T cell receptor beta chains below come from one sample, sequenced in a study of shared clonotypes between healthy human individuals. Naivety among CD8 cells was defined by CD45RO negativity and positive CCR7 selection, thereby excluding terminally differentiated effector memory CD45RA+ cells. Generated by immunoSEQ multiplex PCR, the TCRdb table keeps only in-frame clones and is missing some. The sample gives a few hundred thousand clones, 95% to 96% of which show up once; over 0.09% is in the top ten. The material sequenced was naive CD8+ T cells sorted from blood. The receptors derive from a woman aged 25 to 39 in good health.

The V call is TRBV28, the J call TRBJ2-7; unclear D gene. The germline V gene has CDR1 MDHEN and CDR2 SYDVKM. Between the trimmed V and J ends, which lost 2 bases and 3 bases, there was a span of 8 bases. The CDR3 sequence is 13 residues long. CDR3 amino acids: CASSLLLNYEQYF. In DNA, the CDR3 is TGTGCCAGCAGTTTACTCCTAAACTACGAGCAGTACTTC.

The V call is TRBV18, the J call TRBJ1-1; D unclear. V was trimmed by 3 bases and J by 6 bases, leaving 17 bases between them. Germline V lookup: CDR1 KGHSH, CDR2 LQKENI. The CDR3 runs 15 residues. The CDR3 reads CASSPPGRAEAEAFF. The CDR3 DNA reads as TGTGCCAGCTCACCCCCCGGGCGGGCTGAGGCTGAAGCTTTCTTT.

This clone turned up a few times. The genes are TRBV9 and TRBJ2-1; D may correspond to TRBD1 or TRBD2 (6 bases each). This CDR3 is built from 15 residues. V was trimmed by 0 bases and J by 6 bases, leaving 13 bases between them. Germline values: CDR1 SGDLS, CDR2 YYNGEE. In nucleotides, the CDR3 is TGTGCCAGCAGCGTAGAGGGGGGAGAGTTCAATGAGCAGTTCTTC. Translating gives CASSVEGGEFNEQFF.

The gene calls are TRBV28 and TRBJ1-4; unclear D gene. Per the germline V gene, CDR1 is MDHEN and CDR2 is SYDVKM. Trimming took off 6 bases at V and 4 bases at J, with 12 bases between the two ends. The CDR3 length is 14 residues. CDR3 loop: CASSRGSGNEKLFF. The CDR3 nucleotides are TGTGCCAGCAGCAGAGGGTCGGGTAATGAAAAACTGTTTTTT.

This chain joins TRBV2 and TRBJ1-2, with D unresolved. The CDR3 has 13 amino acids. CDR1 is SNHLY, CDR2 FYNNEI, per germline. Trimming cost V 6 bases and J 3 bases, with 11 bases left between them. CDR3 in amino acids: CASSWGQYYGYTF. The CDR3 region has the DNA TGTGCCAGCAGCTGGGGTCAGTACTATGGCTACACCTTC. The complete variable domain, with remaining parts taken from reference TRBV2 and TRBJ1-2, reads EPEVTQTPSHQVTQMGQEVILRCVPISNHLYFYWYRQILGQKVEFLVSFYNNEISEKSEIFDDQFSVERPDGSNFTLKIRSTKLEDSAMYFCASSWGQYYGYTFGSGTRLTVV.

The CDR3 DNA follows: TGTGCCAGCAGCTTATTGTTTGCGGGGCCGGACTCCTACGAGCAGTACTTC. This encodes CASSLLFAGPDSYEQYF. The chain couples TRBV11-2 to TRBJ2-7; possibly TRBD2 for D (6 bases). The V gene lost 2 bases and the J gene lost 0 bases, with 17 bases spanning the gap. The CDR3 spans 17 residues. Germline lookup yields CDR1 SGHAT and CDR2 FQNNGV.

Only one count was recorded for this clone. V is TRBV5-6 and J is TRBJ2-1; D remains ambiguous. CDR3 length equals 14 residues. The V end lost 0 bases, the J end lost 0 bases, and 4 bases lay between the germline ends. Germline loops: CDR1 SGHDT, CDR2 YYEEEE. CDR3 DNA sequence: TGTGCCAGCAGCTTGGGGGCCTCCTACAATGAGCAGTTCTTC. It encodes CASSLGASYNEQFF.

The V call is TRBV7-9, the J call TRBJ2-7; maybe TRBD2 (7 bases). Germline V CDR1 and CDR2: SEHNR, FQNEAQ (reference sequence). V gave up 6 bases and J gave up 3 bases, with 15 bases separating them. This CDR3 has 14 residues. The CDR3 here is CASSPGGSGYEQYF. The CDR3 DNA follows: TGTGCCAGCAGTCCGGGGGGCAGCGGCTACGAGCAGTACTTC.

The CDR3 DNA sequence: TGTGCCAGTAGTATAGATGCCGGACAAGAGACCCAGTACTTC. Its translation: CASSIDAGQETQYF. The chain is built from TRBV19 and TRBJ2-5; no definite D call. V shed 0 bases and J shed 2 bases, with 7 bases lying between them. Germline V gene sequence: CDR1 LNHDA, CDR2 SQIVND (reference sequence). This CDR3 spans 14 amino acids.

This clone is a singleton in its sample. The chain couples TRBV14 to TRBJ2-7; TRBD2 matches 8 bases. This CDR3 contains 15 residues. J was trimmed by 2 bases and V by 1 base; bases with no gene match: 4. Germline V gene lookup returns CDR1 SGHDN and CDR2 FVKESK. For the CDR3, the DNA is TGTGCCAGCAGCCAAGTCCGGGGACTAGCCTACGAGCAGTACTTC. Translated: CASSQVRGLAYEQYF.

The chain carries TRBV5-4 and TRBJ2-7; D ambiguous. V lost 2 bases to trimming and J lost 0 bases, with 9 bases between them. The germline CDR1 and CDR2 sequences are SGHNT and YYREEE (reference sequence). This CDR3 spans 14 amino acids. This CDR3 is CASSFRGGSYEQYF. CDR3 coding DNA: TGTGCCAGCAGCTTTCGTGGCGGCTCCTACGAGCAGTACTTC.

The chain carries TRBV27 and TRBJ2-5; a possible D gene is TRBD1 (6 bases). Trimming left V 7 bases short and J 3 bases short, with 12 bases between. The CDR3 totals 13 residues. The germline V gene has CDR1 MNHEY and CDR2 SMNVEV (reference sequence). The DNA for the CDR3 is TGTGCCAGCACAGGGGCTATGGAAGAGACCCAGTACTTC. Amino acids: CASTGAMEETQYF.